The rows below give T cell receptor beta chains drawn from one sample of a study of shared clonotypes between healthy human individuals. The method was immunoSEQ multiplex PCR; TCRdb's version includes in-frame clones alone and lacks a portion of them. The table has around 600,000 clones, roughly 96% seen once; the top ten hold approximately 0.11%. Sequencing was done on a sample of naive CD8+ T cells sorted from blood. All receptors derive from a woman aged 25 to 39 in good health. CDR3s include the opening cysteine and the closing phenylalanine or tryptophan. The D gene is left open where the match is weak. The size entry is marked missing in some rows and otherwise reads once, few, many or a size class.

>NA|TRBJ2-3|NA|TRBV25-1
CASGNYFGTQYF
TGTGCCAGCGGAAACTACTTTGGTACGCAGTATTTT
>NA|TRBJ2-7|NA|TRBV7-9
CASTAGYEQYF
TGTGCCAGCACCGCCGGCTACGAGCAGTACTTC
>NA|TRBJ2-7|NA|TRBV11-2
CASSLVHYEQYF
TGTGCCAGCAGCTTAGTCCACTACGAGCAGTACTTC
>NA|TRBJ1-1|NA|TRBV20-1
CSAPGQPEAFF
TGCAGTGCGCCAGGACAGCCTGAAGCTTTCTTT
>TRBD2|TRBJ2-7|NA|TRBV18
CASKGTSGPYEQYF
TGTGCCAGCAAGGGGACTAGCGGCCCCTACGAGCAGTACTTC
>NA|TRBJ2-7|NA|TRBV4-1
CASSQVTQSYEQYF
TGCGCCAGCAGCCAAGTTACCCAATCCTACGAGCAGTACTTC
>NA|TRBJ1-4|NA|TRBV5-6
CASSHAGGVFEKLFF
TGTGCCAGCAGCCATGCAGGAGGGGTGTTTGAAAAACTGTTTTTT
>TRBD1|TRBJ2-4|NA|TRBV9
CASSGSGTDKNIQYF
TGTGCCAGCAGCGGATCCGGGACAGATAAAAACATTCAGTACTTC
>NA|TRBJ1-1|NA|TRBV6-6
CASGVVLLEAFF
TGTGCCAGCGGAGTGGTTTTGCTAGAAGCTTTCTTT
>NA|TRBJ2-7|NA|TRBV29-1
CSVKPGHNYEQYF
TGCAGCGTGAAGCCGGGACACAACTACGAGCAGTACTTC
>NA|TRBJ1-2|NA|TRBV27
CASSLGPLRNGYTF
TGTGCCAGCAGCTTAGGACCTCTCCGGAACGGCTACACCTTC
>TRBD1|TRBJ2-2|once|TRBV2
CASSGTGTGELFF
TGTGCCAGCAGCGGGACAGGCACCGGGGAGCTGTTTTTT
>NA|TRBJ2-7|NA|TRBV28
CASSGPTESSYEQYF
TGTGCCAGCAGTGGCCCGACAGAATCTTCCTACGAGCAGTACTTC
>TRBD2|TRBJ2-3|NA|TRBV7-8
CASSSRPGLAGAEDTQYF
TGTGCCAGCAGCTCCCGACCGGGACTAGCGGGAGCGGAAGATACGCAGTATTTT
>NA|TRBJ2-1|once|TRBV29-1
CSGRAKGVNEQFF
TGCAGCGGTCGCGCCAAAGGGGTCAATGAGCAGTTCTTC
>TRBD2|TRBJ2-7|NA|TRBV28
CASGLAEAYEQYF
TGTGCCAGTGGACTAGCGGAAGCCTACGAGCAGTACTTC
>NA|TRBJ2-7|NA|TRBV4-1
CASSQVVITYEQYF
TGCGCCAGCAGCCAAGTCGTGATAACCTACGAGCAGTACTTC
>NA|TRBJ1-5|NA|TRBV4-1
CASSPRTRSGRQPQHF
TGCGCCAGCAGCCCCCGGACACGCAGCGGACGTCAGCCCCAGCATTTT
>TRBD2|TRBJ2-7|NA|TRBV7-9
CASSPSGGGLYEQYF
TGTGCCAGCAGTCCTAGCGGAGGAGGGCTCTACGAGCAGTACTTC
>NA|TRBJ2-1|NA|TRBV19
CASTRGGEQFF
TGTGCCAGTACGAGGGGCGGTGAGCAGTTCTTC
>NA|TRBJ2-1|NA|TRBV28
CASSLLLGNFEQFF
TGTGCCAGCAGTCTCTTACTAGGTAATTTTGAGCAGTTCTTC
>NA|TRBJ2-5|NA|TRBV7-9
CASSLGLETQYF
TGTGCCAGCAGCTTAGGCTTAGAGACCCAGTACTTC
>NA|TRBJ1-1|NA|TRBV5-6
CASSLMLEGQYTEAFF
TGTGCCAGCAGCTTGATGCTGGAGGGCCAATACACTGAAGCTTTCTTT
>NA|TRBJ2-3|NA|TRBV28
CASSAQFIGPKPLGTQYF
TGTGCCAGCAGTGCCCAGTTTATCGGGCCCAAACCCCTAGGGACGCAGTATTTT
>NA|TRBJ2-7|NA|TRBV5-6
CASSTSGGPHEQYF
TGTGCCAGCAGCACATCGGGGGGCCCCCACGAGCAGTACTTC
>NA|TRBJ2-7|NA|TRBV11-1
CASSPEMGHPWNEQYF
TGTGCCAGCAGCCCGGAAATGGGACACCCCTGGAACGAGCAGTACTTC
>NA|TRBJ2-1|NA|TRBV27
CASSLSGINEQFF
TGTGCCAGCAGTTTATCGGGCATCAATGAGCAGTTCTTC
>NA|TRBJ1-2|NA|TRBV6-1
CASSEQVLNYGYTF
TGTGCCAGCAGTGAGCAGGTCCTCAACTATGGCTACACCTTC
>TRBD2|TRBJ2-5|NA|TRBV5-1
CASSFMREAQETQYF
TGCGCCAGCAGCTTTATGCGGGAGGCCCAAGAGACCCAGTACTTC
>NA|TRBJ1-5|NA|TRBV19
CASREAHGLGNQPQHF
TGTGCCAGTAGAGAGGCCCACGGGTTGGGCAATCAGCCCCAGCATTTT
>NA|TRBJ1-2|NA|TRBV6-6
CASSYSNDRSYGYTF
TGTGCCAGCAGTTACTCGAACGACAGGAGCTATGGCTACACCTTC
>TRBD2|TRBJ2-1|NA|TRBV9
CASSQVGTSDEQFF
TGTGCCAGCAGCCAAGTCGGGACTAGCGATGAGCAGTTCTTC
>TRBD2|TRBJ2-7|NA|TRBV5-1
CASSLAALGGSSYEQYF
TGCGCCAGCAGCTTGGCCGCACTCGGCGGGAGCTCCTACGAGCAGTACTTC
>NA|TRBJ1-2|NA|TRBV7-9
CASSRRDTFPDDHGYTF
TGTGCCAGCAGCCGCCGGGACACTTTCCCTGATGATCATGGCTACACCTTC
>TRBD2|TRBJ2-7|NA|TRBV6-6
CASSYSGLAYEQYF
TGTGCCAGCAGTTACTCAGGACTAGCCTACGAGCAGTACTTC
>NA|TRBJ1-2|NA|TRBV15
CATSRDRAAATNYGYTF
TGTGCCACCAGCAGAGATAGGGCGGCCGCGACTAACTATGGCTACACCTTC
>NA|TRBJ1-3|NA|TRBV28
CASGTQGIGNTIYF
TGTGCCAGCGGAACCCAGGGTATTGGAAACACCATATATTTT
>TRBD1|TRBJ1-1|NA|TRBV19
CASSPSYRGGTEAFF
TGTGCCAGTAGTCCATCCTACAGGGGAGGCACTGAAGCTTTCTTT
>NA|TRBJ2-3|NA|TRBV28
CASSFEDTQYF
TGTGCCAGCAGTTTCGAAGATACGCAGTATTTT
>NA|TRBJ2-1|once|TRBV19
CASSIKGAYNEQFF
TGTGCCAGTAGTATAAAGGGCGCGTACAATGAGCAGTTCTTC
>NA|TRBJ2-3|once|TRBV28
CASSLFPGATDTQYF
TGTGCCAGCAGTTTATTCCCCGGGGCCACAGATACGCAGTATTTT
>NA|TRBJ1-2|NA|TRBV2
CASSDVRHYGYTF
TGTGCCAGCAGTGATGTCAGACACTATGGCTACACCTTC
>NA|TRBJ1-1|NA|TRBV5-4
CASRDFGYTEAFF
TGTGCCAGCAGGGATTTTGGGTACACTGAAGCTTTCTTT
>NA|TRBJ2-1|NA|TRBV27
CASSLTNKYEQFF
TGTGCCAGCAGTCTGACCAACAAGTATGAGCAGTTCTTC
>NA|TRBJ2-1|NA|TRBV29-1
CSVNGHSGTYNEQFF
TGCAGCGTAAACGGCCATAGCGGCACCTACAATGAGCAGTTCTTC
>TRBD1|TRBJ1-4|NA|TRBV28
CASSLGAFSSPGQKVATNEKLFF
TGTGCCAGCAGTTTAGGGGCCTTCTCCTCGCCGGGACAGAAAGTTGCAACTAATGAAAAACTGTTTTTT
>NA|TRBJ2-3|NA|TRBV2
CASSEESVSSTDTQYF
TGTGCCAGCAGTGAAGAAAGCGTATCTAGCACAGATACGCAGTATTTT
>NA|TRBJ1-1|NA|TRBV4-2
CASSPSGGETEAFF
TGTGCCAGCAGCCCTAGCGGTGGTGAAACTGAAGCTTTCTTT
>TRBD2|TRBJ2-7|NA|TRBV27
CASRLAGGAYEQYF
TGTGCCAGCAGATTAGCGGGAGGCGCCTACGAGCAGTACTTC
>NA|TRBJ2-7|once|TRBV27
CASSFGLTYEQYF
TGTGCCAGCAGTTTTGGGTTAACCTACGAGCAGTACTTC
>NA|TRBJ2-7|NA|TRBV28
CASSFSLSSYEQYF
TGTGCCAGCAGTTTCTCCCTTAGCAGCTACGAGCAGTACTTC
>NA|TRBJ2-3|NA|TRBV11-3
CASSLAGRSTDTQYF
TGTGCCAGCAGCTTAGCTGGGCGTTCCACAGATACGCAGTATTTT
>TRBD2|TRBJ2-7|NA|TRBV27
CASSPRLAGDEQYF
TGTGCCAGCAGTCCACGACTAGCGGGAGACGAGCAGTACTTC
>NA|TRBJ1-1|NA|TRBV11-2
CASSLQQGPFEAFF
TGTGCCAGCAGCTTACAACAGGGCCCCTTCGAAGCTTTCTTT
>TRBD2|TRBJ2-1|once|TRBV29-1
CSVVWGTSGSVDEQFF
TGCAGCGTTGTGTGGGGGACTAGCGGGAGTGTCGATGAGCAGTTCTTC
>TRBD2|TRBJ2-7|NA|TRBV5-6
CASSFGLAGEEQYF
TGTGCCAGCAGCTTTGGACTAGCGGGGGAAGAGCAGTACTTC
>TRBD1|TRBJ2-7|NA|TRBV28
CASSGTGEYYEQYF
TGTGCCAGCAGCGGGACAGGGGAATACTACGAGCAGTACTTC
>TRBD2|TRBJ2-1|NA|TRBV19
CASSTALIVSGRADEQFF
TGTGCCAGTAGTACCGCTTTAATCGTAAGCGGGAGGGCGGATGAGCAGTTCTTC